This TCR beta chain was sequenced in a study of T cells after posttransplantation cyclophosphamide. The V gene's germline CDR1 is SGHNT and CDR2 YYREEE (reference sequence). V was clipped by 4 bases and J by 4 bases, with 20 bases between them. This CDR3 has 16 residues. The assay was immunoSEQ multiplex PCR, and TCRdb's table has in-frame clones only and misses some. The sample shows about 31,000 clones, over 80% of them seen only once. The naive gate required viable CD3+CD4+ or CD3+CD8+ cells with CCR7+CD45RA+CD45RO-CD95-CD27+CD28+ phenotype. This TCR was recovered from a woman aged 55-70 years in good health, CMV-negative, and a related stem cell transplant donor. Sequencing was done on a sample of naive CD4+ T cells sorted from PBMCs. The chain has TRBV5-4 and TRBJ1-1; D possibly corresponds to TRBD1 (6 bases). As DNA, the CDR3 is TGTGCCAGCAGCATTATCCCGGGGGGAGGGGGCACTGAAGCTTTCTTT. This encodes CASSIIPGGGGTEAFF.